This T cell receptor (beta chain) was found in a study of post-analysis software for immune sequencing data. Study-level information: The patients showed relapsing-remitting, secondary progressive and progressive-relapsing multiple sclerosis courses. Whole-study findings and limits: Among 5 or 6 TRBV segments more frequent in patients than controls were TRBV5-6, TRBV5-1 and TRBV20-1. Normalized Chao1 diversity in multiple sclerosis patients fell significantly below that of controls. Samples sharing a preparation batch grouped tightly together when assessed by F measure.

The TCR beta cDNA libraries carried unique molecular identifiers. Each batch of roughly 1 to 11 million T cells produced hundreds of thousands of cDNA molecules. Using its own MiXCR run on the PCR reads, TCRdb lists one record per CDR3 protein. The data show about 560,000 distinct CDR3 sequences, around 44% seen once. The CDR3 has 12 amino acids. Germline V gene lookup returns CDR1 SQVTM and CDR2 ANQGSEA. Between the trimmed V and J ends, which lost 2 bases and 3 bases, there was a span of 7 bases. Of note for this clonotype: No antigen is known for it.

The sample taken for sequencing was blood. The chain is built from TRBV29-1 and TRBJ1-2; unclear D gene. The receptor comes from a girl aged 5 to 17 with multiple sclerosis. For the CDR3, the DNA is TGCAGCGTTGAAACGGCTGACTATGGCTACACCTTC. This gives the protein CSVETADYGYTF.